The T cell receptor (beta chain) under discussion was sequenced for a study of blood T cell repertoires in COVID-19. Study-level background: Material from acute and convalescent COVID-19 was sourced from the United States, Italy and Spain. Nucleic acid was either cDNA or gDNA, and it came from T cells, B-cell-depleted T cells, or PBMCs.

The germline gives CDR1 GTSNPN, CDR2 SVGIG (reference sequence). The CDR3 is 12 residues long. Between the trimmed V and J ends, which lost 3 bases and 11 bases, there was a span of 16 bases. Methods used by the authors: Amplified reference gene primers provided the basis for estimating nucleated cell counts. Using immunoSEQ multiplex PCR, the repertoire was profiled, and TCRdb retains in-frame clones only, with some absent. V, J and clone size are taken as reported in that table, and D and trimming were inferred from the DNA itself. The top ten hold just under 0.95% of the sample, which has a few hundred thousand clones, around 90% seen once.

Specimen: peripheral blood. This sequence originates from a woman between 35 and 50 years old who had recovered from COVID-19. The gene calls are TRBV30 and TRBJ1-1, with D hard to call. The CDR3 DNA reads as TGTGCCTGGAGGCGCACCTCAGGCGGGGCTTTCTTT. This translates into CAWRRTSGGAFF.